These T cell receptor beta chains were read from a single sample in a study of shared clonotypes between healthy human individuals. Here immunoSEQ multiplex PCR was the method, and the copy in TCRdb shows in-frame clones only, minus some. Among around 2,000,000 clones listed, about 92% were seen once. The material sequenced was naive CD8+ T cells from PBMCs. The source of these receptors is a man between 18 and 35 years old in good health. Some clones in this sample may be carry-over from other donors' samples. Both conserved end residues are part of each CDR3. Fields, in order: V gene, D gene, J gene, clone size, CDR3 protein, CDR3 DNA. D genes are given only for firm matches. Only some rows state a clone size, as once, few, many or a class for expanded clones.

v_call: TRBV6-6
d_call: .
j_call: TRBJ1-2
clone_size: .
cdr3_aa: CASSYGGGHGGYTF
cdr3_nt: TGTGCCAGCAGTTACGGGGGGGGTCATGGCGGCTACACCTTC

v_call: TRBV10-3
d_call: TRBD2
j_call: TRBJ2-7
clone_size: once
cdr3_aa: CAISEIASGFYEQYF
cdr3_nt: TGTGCCATCAGTGAGATAGCTAGCGGGTTCTACGAGCAGTACTTC

v_call: TRBV5-1
d_call: TRBD2
j_call: TRBJ2-1
clone_size: .
cdr3_aa: CASSAGLAGYNEQFF
cdr3_nt: TGCGCCAGCAGCGCTGGACTAGCGGGATACAATGAGCAGTTCTTC

v_call: TRBV9
d_call: TRBD2
j_call: TRBJ2-5
clone_size: .
cdr3_aa: CASSKRVGLAGGGETQYF
cdr3_nt: TGTGCCAGCAGCAAGCGCGTAGGCCTAGCGGGAGGTGGGGAGACCCAGTACTTC

v_call: TRBV19
d_call: TRBD2
j_call: TRBJ2-3
clone_size: .
cdr3_aa: CASSPLAGITDTQYF
cdr3_nt: TGTGCCAGTAGTCCTCTAGCGGGAATCACAGATACGCAGTATTTT

v_call: TRBV5-1
d_call: TRBD1
j_call: TRBJ2-7
clone_size: .
cdr3_aa: CASSLRVLGTGSYEQYF
cdr3_nt: TGCGCCAGCAGCTTGAGGGTCCTCGGGACAGGGTCCTACGAGCAGTACTTC

v_call: TRBV27
d_call: .
j_call: TRBJ1-2
clone_size: .
cdr3_aa: CASSSSGGAAQANYGYTF
cdr3_nt: TGTGCCAGCAGCTCCTCCGGGGGGGCTGCTCAGGCTAACTATGGCTACACCTTC

v_call: TRBV5-8
d_call: TRBD1
j_call: TRBJ2-7
clone_size: .
cdr3_aa: CASSPQGAVLVPYEQYF
cdr3_nt: TGTGCCAGCAGCCCTCAGGGGGCAGTTTTGGTTCCCTACGAGCAGTACTTC

v_call: TRBV27
d_call: .
j_call: TRBJ2-7
clone_size: .
cdr3_aa: CASSSIGGYEQYF
cdr3_nt: TGTGCCAGCAGTTCCATCGGCGGCTACGAGCAGTACTTC

v_call: TRBV27
d_call: .
j_call: TRBJ1-5
clone_size: .
cdr3_aa: CASSLLSGGDQPQHF
cdr3_nt: TGTGCCAGCAGTTTATTGAGCGGAGGGGATCAGCCCCAGCATTTT

v_call: TRBV2
d_call: .
j_call: TRBJ1-1
clone_size: .
cdr3_aa: CASSERVGWEFTEAFF
cdr3_nt: TGTGCCAGCAGTGAGAGGGTTGGGTGGGAGTTCACTGAAGCTTTCTTT

v_call: TRBV9
d_call: .
j_call: TRBJ2-7
clone_size: .
cdr3_aa: CASSVGTTYEQYF
cdr3_nt: TGTGCCAGCAGCGTCGGGACAACCTACGAGCAGTACTTC

v_call: TRBV7-6
d_call: .
j_call: TRBJ2-1
clone_size: .
cdr3_aa: CASSLNDNEQFF
cdr3_nt: TGTGCCAGCAGCTTAAACGACAATGAGCAGTTCTTC

v_call: TRBV11-2
d_call: TRBD1
j_call: TRBJ2-7
clone_size: once
cdr3_aa: CASSLSYRGTAEQYF
cdr3_nt: TGTGCCAGCAGCTTAAGTTACAGGGGGACCGCCGAGCAGTACTTC

v_call: TRBV28
d_call: TRBD2
j_call: TRBJ2-7
clone_size: once
cdr3_aa: CASSRGLASSYEQYF
cdr3_nt: TGTGCCAGCAGCAGGGGACTAGCAAGCTCCTACGAGCAGTACTTC

v_call: TRBV11-2
d_call: TRBD2
j_call: TRBJ2-1
clone_size: .
cdr3_aa: CASSLGLAVNNEQFF
cdr3_nt: TGTGCCAGCAGCTTAGGACTAGCGGTCAACAATGAGCAGTTCTTC

v_call: TRBV15
d_call: TRBD1
j_call: TRBJ1-1
clone_size: .
cdr3_aa: CATSALGRGTGEMNTEAFF
cdr3_nt: TGTGCCACCAGCGCCCTAGGGCGGGGGACAGGGGAAATGAACACTGAAGCTTTCTTT

v_call: TRBV28
d_call: .
j_call: TRBJ1-4
clone_size: .
cdr3_aa: CASGSRDREKLFF
cdr3_nt: TGTGCCAGCGGTTCTAGGGATAGGGAAAAACTGTTTTTT

v_call: TRBV10-3
d_call: .
j_call: TRBJ2-2
clone_size: .
cdr3_aa: CAISVGGNTGELFF
cdr3_nt: TGTGCCATCAGTGTGGGGGGAAACACCGGGGAGCTGTTTTTT

v_call: TRBV10-3
d_call: TRBD1
j_call: TRBJ2-1
clone_size: .
cdr3_aa: CAATPGTGTYSYNEQFF
cdr3_nt: TGTGCCGCGACACCCGGGACAGGAACTTACTCCTACAATGAGCAGTTCTTC

v_call: TRBV27
d_call: TRBD1
j_call: TRBJ1-5
clone_size: .
cdr3_aa: CASSPGTGGPNQPQHF
cdr3_nt: TGTGCCAGCAGTCCAGGGACAGGGGGCCCCAATCAGCCCCAGCATTTT

v_call: TRBV10-2
d_call: .
j_call: TRBJ1-2
clone_size: .
cdr3_aa: CASSDGTTNGYTF
cdr3_nt: TGCGCCAGCAGCGACGGGACGACGAATGGCTACACCTTC

v_call: TRBV27
d_call: TRBD2
j_call: TRBJ2-1
clone_size: .
cdr3_aa: CASSGGNEQFF
cdr3_nt: TGTGCCAGCAGCGGGGGGAATGAGCAGTTCTTC

v_call: TRBV28
d_call: .
j_call: TRBJ1-4
clone_size: .
cdr3_aa: CASSLFRAATNEKLFF
cdr3_nt: TGTGCCAGCAGTTTGTTTCGGGCCGCAACTAATGAAAAACTGTTTTTT

v_call: TRBV13
d_call: .
j_call: TRBJ2-7
clone_size: .
cdr3_aa: CASSSENRNEQYF
cdr3_nt: TGTGCCAGCAGCTCCGAAAACAGGAACGAGCAGTACTTC

v_call: TRBV4-3
d_call: TRBD1
j_call: TRBJ2-1
clone_size: .
cdr3_aa: CASSQDGTAYNEQFF
cdr3_nt: TGCGCCAGCAGCCAAGATGGGACAGCCTACAATGAGCAGTTCTTC

v_call: TRBV5-1
d_call: .
j_call: TRBJ1-2
clone_size: .
cdr3_aa: CASSYPGDGYTF
cdr3_nt: TGCGCCAGCAGCTACCCGGGAGATGGCTACACCTTC

v_call: TRBV15
d_call: .
j_call: TRBJ2-7
clone_size: .
cdr3_aa: CATSSLPGLEYEQYF
cdr3_nt: TGTGCCACCAGCAGCCTCCCGGGTTTAGAATACGAGCAGTACTTC

v_call: TRBV7-3
d_call: TRBD1
j_call: TRBJ2-6
clone_size: .
cdr3_aa: CASSLSPGGAGANVLTF
cdr3_nt: TGTGCCAGCAGCTTATCCCCAGGGGGCGCTGGGGCCAACGTCCTGACTTTC

v_call: TRBV2
d_call: .
j_call: TRBJ2-1
clone_size: .
cdr3_aa: CASRFRLVEGNEQFF
cdr3_nt: TGTGCCAGCCGCTTTCGACTAGTGGAAGGCAATGAGCAGTTCTTC

v_call: TRBV5-1
d_call: .
j_call: TRBJ2-3
clone_size: once
cdr3_aa: CASSSGPAYTDTQYF
cdr3_nt: TGCGCCAGCAGCTCGGGGCCAGCCTACACAGATACGCAGTATTTT

v_call: TRBV18
d_call: .
j_call: TRBJ1-5
clone_size: .
cdr3_aa: CASSSDSLMSNQPQHF
cdr3_nt: TGTGCCAGCTCATCGGACAGCCTGATGAGCAATCAGCCCCAGCATTTT

v_call: TRBV29-1
d_call: .
j_call: TRBJ2-2
clone_size: .
cdr3_aa: CSARQEGLFF
cdr3_nt: TGCAGCGCCAGACAGGAGGGGCTGTTTTTT

v_call: TRBV29-1
d_call: TRBD2
j_call: TRBJ2-4
clone_size: .
cdr3_aa: CSVERLAGGELAKNIQYF
cdr3_nt: TGCAGCGTTGAAAGGCTAGCGGGAGGGGAACTAGCCAAAAACATTCAGTACTTC

v_call: TRBV5-6
d_call: .
j_call: TRBJ2-5
clone_size: .
cdr3_aa: CASSLFMEETQYF
cdr3_nt: TGTGCCAGCAGCTTGTTCATGGAAGAGACCCAGTACTTC

v_call: TRBV15
d_call: TRBD1
j_call: TRBJ2-7
clone_size: .
cdr3_aa: CATSRGGDRSSYEQYF
cdr3_nt: TGTGCCACCAGCAGAGGGGGGGACAGGAGCTCCTACGAGCAGTACTTC

v_call: TRBV5-4
d_call: .
j_call: TRBJ2-5
clone_size: .
cdr3_aa: CASSLWRGPQETQYF
cdr3_nt: TGTGCCAGCAGCTTGTGGCGGGGTCCCCAAGAGACCCAGTACTTC

v_call: TRBV27
d_call: TRBD1
j_call: TRBJ2-1
clone_size: .
cdr3_aa: CASSPDRDLYNEQFF
cdr3_nt: TGTGCCAGCAGTCCCGACAGGGACCTCTACAATGAGCAGTTCTTC

v_call: TRBV7-2
d_call: .
j_call: TRBJ1-2
clone_size: .
cdr3_aa: CAYGGRYYGYTF
cdr3_nt: TGTGCCTACGGGGGCAGATACTATGGCTACACCTTC

v_call: TRBV11-1
d_call: TRBD1
j_call: TRBJ2-7
clone_size: .
cdr3_aa: CASRTGDYEQYF
cdr3_nt: TGTGCCAGCAGGACAGGGGACTACGAGCAGTACTTC